The 10 T cell receptor beta chains below were found in one sample sequenced in a study of vaccination and CD4 T cells after COVID-19. For these receptors, no antigen is known. The Oncomine TCR Beta short-read assay was applied to DNA of cultured CD4+ T cells. Using its own MiXCR run on the PCR reads, TCRdb lists one record per CDR3 protein. The table shows about 7,000 distinct CDR3 sequences, with around 65% occurring only once. Noted treatment: approximately 9-day PBMC culture with coronavirus spike peptide pools or control peptides (ViraFEST assay). The material sequenced was CD4+ T cells from blood, cultured in vitro. The receptor set was obtained from a human donor who had recovered from COVID-19.

This sequence joins TRBV6-1 and TRBJ2-7; 9 nucleotides match TRBD1. CDR1 and CDR2 (germline): MNHNS, SASEGT. Trimming at V came to 6 bases and at J to 0 bases, leaving 9 bases not matched to a gene. CDR3 length: 16 amino acids. The CDR3 region has the DNA TGTGCCAGCAGCACCTCTCGGGACAGGGACTCCTACGAGCAGTACTTC. It translates to CASSTSRDRDSYEQYF.

In its sample, this clonotype ranks as medium-sized. The chain uses TRBV11-3 and TRBJ2-1; no reliable D call. The CDR3 spans 14 residues. Germline CDR1 SGHNT, CDR2 YENEEA. Trimming removed 3 bases at V and 2 bases at J, with 8 bases between. The CDR3 nucleotides read TGTGCCAGCAGCTTGAGAGGAACCTACAATGAGCAGTTCTTC. Translating gives CASSLRGTYNEQFF.

To note about this clonotype: Since the CDR3 does not end with the conserved phenylalanine or tryptophan, this likely comes from a read error. V gene TRBV2 combines with J gene TRBJ1-2; maybe TRBD1 (6 bases). Germline lookup yields CDR1 SNHLY and CDR2 FYNNEI. V was cut by 6 bases and J by 6 bases, with 8 bases left in between. The CDR3 runs 11 residues. The CDR3 loop is CASRQGDGYTL. CDR3 in DNA: TGTGCCAGCAGACAGGGCGATGGCTACACCCTC.

J is TRBJ2-7 and V is TRBV27; D call uncertain. Germline values: CDR1 MNHEY, CDR2 SMNVEV (reference sequence). V lost 5 bases and J 3 bases, leaving 20 bases between the germline ends. CDR3 length: 16 amino acids. CDR3 coding DNA: TGTGCCAGCAGTCCAATCGACCCCACCCCTTTCTACGAGCAGTACTTC. Its translation is CASSPIDPTPFYEQYF.

There are a few counts of this clonotype. The J gene is TRBJ2-5, the V gene TRBV7-8; 11 bases align to TRBD1. There are 16 residues in the CDR3. J was trimmed by 5 bases and V by 5 bases; bases with no gene match: 10. Germline V gives CDR1 SGHVS, CDR2 FQNEAQ. The CDR3 region is CASSPLPGQGVETQYF. The CDR3 region has the DNA TGTGCCAGCAGCCCCTTGCCGGGACAGGGGGTTGAGACCCAGTACTTC.

This clonotype has only a few counts. The V and J genes are TRBV7-2 and TRBJ1-1; TRBD1 is a possible D gene (6 bases). The CDR3 has 14 amino acids. V lost 3 bases and J 8 bases, leaving 16 bases between the germline ends. Germline CDR1 reads SGHTA; CDR2 reads FQGNSA. In DNA form, the CDR3 reads TGTGCCAGCAGCTTCTACCGGCGGGGGGGCGAAGCTTTCTTT. Translating gives CASSFYRRGGEAFF.

V and J are TRBV11-2 and TRBJ2-4; D remains ambiguous. The CDR3 covers 12 residues. Germline CDR1 and CDR2: SGHAT and FQNNGV. V lost 0 bases to trimming and J lost 7 bases, with 4 bases between them. CDR3 amino acids: CASSLESNIQYF. CDR3 DNA: TGTGCCAGCAGCTTAGAGTCTAACATTCAGTACTTC.

J is TRBJ1-5 and V is TRBV5-5, with D maybe TRBD1 (5 bases). The germline V gene has CDR1 SGHKS and CDR2 YYEKEE (reference sequence). The CDR3 runs 17 residues. V lost 3 bases, J lost 4 bases, and 20 bases lay in between. CDR3 bases: TGTGCCAGCAGCTCGCTCGGGGCGGGGGTAGGGAATCAGCCCCAGCATTTT. Translating it yields CASSSLGAGVGNQPQHF.

The chain couples TRBV7-9 to TRBJ2-4, with D possibly TRBD1 on 5 matching bases. This CDR3 has 13 residues. Germline V CDR1 and CDR2: SEHNR, FQNEAQ (reference sequence). The V gene lost 6 bases and the J gene lost 1 base, with 7 bases spanning the gap. The CDR3 loop reads CASSQGAKNIQYF. The CDR3 nucleotides are TGTGCCAGCAGTCAGGGCGCCAAAAACATTCAGTACTTC.

The chain joins TRBV20-1 to TRBJ1-2, with 8 bases identical to TRBD1. V shed 6 bases, J shed 0 bases, and the junction held 3 bases outside the gene matches. The CDR3 is 13 amino acids. Germline CDR1 DFQATT, CDR2 SNEGSKA (reference sequence). This CDR3 reads CSAQGQANYGYTF. The CDR3 nucleotides are TGCAGTGCCCAGGGACAGGCTAACTATGGCTACACCTTC.